This is a list of T cell receptor beta chains from one sample in a study of somatic mutations in cytotoxic T cells in rheumatoid arthritis. The protocol was immunoSEQ multiplex PCR, while the TCRdb copy is restricted to in-frame clones and leaves out a portion. Of around 15,000 clones detected, approximately 78% appear once; the ten largest clones hold more than 15%. The source material was CD8+ T cells sorted from blood. Every receptor here comes from a woman aged 50 to 65 with rheumatoid arthritis. CDR3s include the opening cysteine and the closing phenylalanine or tryptophan. The D gene is left open where the match is weak. Rows give clone size only sometimes, using once, few, many, or a class for an expanded clone.

clone_size,d_call,v_call,j_call,cdr3_nt,cdr3_aa
few,NA,TRBV19,TRBJ1-2,TGTGCCACCGAGGGGGTGCCACCTCTCTATGGCTACACCTTC,CATEGVPPLYGYTF
few,NA,TRBV19,TRBJ1-5,TGTGCCAGTAGTAATTCAAGCAATCAGCCCCAGCATTTT,CASSNSSNQPQHF
NA,TRBD1,TRBV19,TRBJ1-1,TGTGCCAGTAGTCCCGGGACAGGGGGGCCCTTGTGGGCTTTCTTT,CASSPGTGGPLWAFF
NA,TRBD2,TRBV4-1,TRBJ2-7,TGCGCCAGCAGCCCTGGGACTAGCGGGAGCTCCTACGAGCAGTACTTC,CASSPGTSGSSYEQYF
few,NA,TRBV14,TRBJ1-2,TGTGCCAGCAGCCAAGCGGTCTATGGCTACACCTTC,CASSQAVYGYTF
NA,TRBD1,TRBV6-5,TRBJ2-7,TGTGCCAGCAGTCTCGGACAGGGGCCCTCCTACGAGCAGTACTTC,CASSLGQGPSYEQYF
NA,NA,TRBV10-2,TRBJ1-5,TGCGCCAGCAGTGAGTCGAGCGCGAGCAATCAGCCCCAGCATTTT,CASSESSASNQPQHF
NA,TRBD1,TRBV27,TRBJ2-7,TGTGCCAGCTCCCGGACTGGGACAGTGTACGAGCAGTACTTC,CASSRTGTVYEQYF
once,TRBD2,TRBV7-2,TRBJ2-7,TGTGCCAGCGATCAGCGGGAGGGCGAGCAGTACTTC,CASDQREGEQYF
NA,TRBD2,TRBV9,TRBJ2-1,TGTGCCAGCAGCGAGACTAGCGGCTCCTACAATGAGCAGTTCTTC,CASSETSGSYNEQFF
NA,TRBD2,TRBV7-6,TRBJ2-3,TGTGCCAGCAGCTTAGCCCTCCGCACTAGCGGGGCCGCGCTCAGCACAGATACGCAGTATTTT,CASSLALRTSGAALSTDTQYF
NA,NA,TRBV27,TRBJ2-7,TGTGCCAGCAGTTTCACCGGGACCGAAGGCTACGAGCAGTACTTC,CASSFTGTEGYEQYF
once,TRBD1,TRBV4-3,TRBJ2-7,TGCGCCAGCAGCCAGGGACAGGTTGACGAGCAGTACTTC,CASSQGQVDEQYF
NA,NA,TRBV7-7,TRBJ2-5,TGTGCCAGCAGCTTCTCGAGGCAGACCGGGGAGACCCAGTACTTC,CASSFSRQTGETQYF
NA,NA,TRBV27,TRBJ2-7,TGTGCCAGCAAAACGGCAGGTTGGTCCTACGAGCAGTACTTC,CASKTAGWSYEQYF
NA,NA,TRBV21-1,TRBJ2-1,TGTGCCAGCAGCAAAGGGGACAGGGGATTGTACAATGAGCAGTTCTTC,CASSKGDRGLYNEQFF
NA,NA,TRBV21-1,TRBJ2-7,TGTGCCAGCAGCAAAGTCTGGGGAGGGTCCTACGAGCAGTACTTC,CASSKVWGGSYEQYF
NA,TRBD2,TRBV10-1,TRBJ2-3,TGCGCCAGCAGTGTAACGGGGGGGACGTCAGATACGCAGTATTTT,CASSVTGGTSDTQYF
once,NA,TRBV7-8,TRBJ2-1,TGTGCCAGCAGAAAGACAGGGCCGGGGGATGAGCAGTTCTTC,CASRKTGPGDEQFF
NA,NA,TRBV29-1,TRBJ2-7,TGCAGCGTTGAAGATCTGGGCCGGCTGTACGAGCAGTACTTC,CSVEDLGRLYEQYF
NA,NA,TRBV25-1,TRBJ2-3,TGTGCCAGCAGTGGCAACAGGGAACAGGCAGATACGCAGTATTTT,CASSGNREQADTQYF
NA,TRBD2,TRBV7-9,TRBJ2-1,TGTGCCAGCAGCTCCCTAGCGGGAGACGCAGCGCGTGAGCAGTTCTTC,CASSSLAGDAAREQFF
NA,NA,TRBV10-2,TRBJ2-7,TGCGCCAGCAGTGAGGCGCTAGCCGGAGGGGAGCAGTACTTC,CASSEALAGGEQYF
NA,TRBD1,TRBV7-2,TRBJ1-2,TGTGCCAGCAGCTTCGGGACAGGCAATGGCTACACCTTC,CASSFGTGNGYTF
NA,NA,TRBV2,TRBJ2-1,TGTGCCAGCACCGGGAGTGTCTACAATGAGCAGTTCTTC,CASTGSVYNEQFF
NA,NA,TRBV6-4,TRBJ1-2,TGTGCCAGCAGCGCAAACCCGGACAGTACCTTATATGGCTACACCTTC,CASSANPDSTLYGYTF
medium-sized,TRBD1,TRBV5-6,TRBJ1-4,TGTGCCAGCAGTTTTGGGACAGGTAATATGAAGCGACTGTTTTTT,CASSFGTGNMKRLFF
NA,NA,TRBV6-5,TRBJ1-6,TGTGCCAGCAGTTACCTCGGGACGGATAAACCACCCCTCCACTTT,CASSYLGTDKPPLHF
NA,NA,TRBV27,TRBJ1-2,TGTGCCAGCAACCCCCGGGGGGGGAGCCCCCTCTATGGCTACACCTTC,CASNPRGGSPLYGYTF
NA,TRBD2,TRBV13,TRBJ2-5,TGTGCCAGCAGCTCATATAGCGGGGGTACCCAAGAGACCCAGTACTTC,CASSSYSGGTQETQYF
NA,TRBD2,TRBV5-5,TRBJ2-1,TGTGCCAGCAGCTTGTACGGGAGGGCCATGGATGAGCAGTTCTTC,CASSLYGRAMDEQFF
NA,NA,TRBV10-1,TRBJ1-6,TGCGCCAGCAGTCTAAGATTACCGGGACGGAGCTCCTATAATTCACCCCTCCACTTT,CASSLRLPGRSSYNSPLHF
NA,NA,TRBV6-1,TRBJ2-5,TGTGCCAGCAGTGAACCTGGCCGACAAGAGACCCAGTACTTC,CASSEPGRQETQYF
NA,TRBD1,TRBV19,TRBJ2-5,TGTGCCAGTAGCACGACGACAGGGGGAAGAGAGACCCAGTACTTC,CASSTTTGGRETQYF
NA,TRBD2,TRBV30,TRBJ2-7,TGTGCCTGGAGTGTCGGGGGGAGTAGCGACGAGCAGTACTTC,CAWSVGGSSDEQYF
NA,NA,TRBV7-9,TRBJ1-4,TGTGCCAGCAGCTTGGGGCCTGCAACTAATGAAAAACTGTTTTTT,CASSLGPATNEKLFF
few,TRBD1,TRBV4-1,TRBJ2-3,TGCGCCAGCAGCCAGGCTACAGGGGAAGATACGCAGTATTTT,CASSQATGEDTQYF
few,NA,TRBV19,TRBJ2-7,TGTGCCAGTAGTCCACTCCCGGGACTTTCGGACGAGCAGTACTTC,CASSPLPGLSDEQYF
NA,TRBD1,TRBV5-1,TRBJ2-2,TGCGCCAGCAGCCCCCAGGGGGCGCGGGGCACCGGGGAGCTGTTTTTT,CASSPQGARGTGELFF
few,NA,TRBV27,TRBJ2-7,TGTGCCAGCAGTTTATCGAACAGCCTCGAGCAGTACTTC,CASSLSNSLEQYF
few,NA,TRBV28,TRBJ1-5,TGTGCCAGCAGTTTACGCCAGGGCAATCAGCCCCAGCATTTT,CASSLRQGNQPQHF
NA,NA,TRBV11-2,TRBJ2-5,TGTGCCAGCAGCCCCCCGTTAGGGAACAGAGAGACCCAGTACTTC,CASSPPLGNRETQYF
NA,TRBD2,TRBV18,TRBJ2-7,TGTGCCAGCTCATCGACTAGCGGGATTAACTACGAGCAGTACTTC,CASSSTSGINYEQYF
once,NA,TRBV29-1,TRBJ2-2,TGCAGCGTCGAAACGGGGCGGCAGAACACCGGGGAGCTGTTTTTT,CSVETGRQNTGELFF
NA,NA,TRBV19,TRBJ2-7,TGTGCCAGTAGTCCCCGTGATAGCTACTACGAGCAGTACTTC,CASSPRDSYYEQYF
NA,TRBD2,TRBV15,TRBJ2-5,TGTGCCACCAGCAGAGAACTAGCGGTACAAGAGACCCAGTACTTC,CATSRELAVQETQYF
NA,NA,TRBV7-9,TRBJ2-5,TGTGCCAGCAGTCCGGTTCTAGGCGGCCGGGAGACCCAGTACTTC,CASSPVLGGRETQYF
NA,TRBD1,TRBV27,TRBJ1-6,TGTGCCAGCAGTTCGGGACAGTATAATTCACCCCTCCACTTT,CASSSGQYNSPLHF